What follows are 32 T cell receptor beta chains derived from one specimen sequenced in a study of blood T cell repertoires in COVID-19. TCRdb's copy holds only in-frame clones and misses some; the assay was immunoSEQ multiplex PCR. The table has 60,000 to 70,000 clones, about 74% seen once; the top ten hold roughly 30%. Sample: peripheral blood. These TCRs come from a woman at least 80 years old with acute or convalescent COVID-19.

The chain joins TRBV2 to TRBJ2-1; D is unclear. V lost 1 base, J lost 5 bases, and 12 bases lay in between. CDR3 size: 15 residues. Germline CDR1 and CDR2: SNHLY and FYNNEI. CDR3 in DNA: TGTGCCAGCAGTGAAGATTTCCTCTCGGACAATGAGCAGTTCTTC. This gives the protein CASSEDFLSDNEQFF.

This sequence joins TRBV6-5 and TRBJ1-5; D might be TRBD1 (6 bases). Germline V gene data show CDR1 as MNHEY and CDR2 as SVGAGI. V was cut by 7 bases and J by 4 bases, with 11 bases left in between. This CDR3 contains 13 residues. In nucleotides, the CDR3 is TGTGCCAGCAAACGGACAGAGAATCAGCCCCAGCATTTT. This encodes CASKRTENQPQHF.

The sample holds one count of this clone. The chain joins TRBV7-9 to TRBJ1-3; no clear D. The CDR3 is 14 residues long. Trimming removed 4 bases from V and 4 bases from J, with 11 bases in between. Germline lookup yields CDR1 SEHNR and CDR2 FQNEAQ (reference sequence). The CDR3 nucleotides are TGTGCCAGCAGCTCCCCCTCCTTCGGAAACACCATATATTTT. This sequence encodes CASSSPSFGNTIYF.

The V gene is TRBV28, the J gene TRBJ1-6; D ambiguous. This CDR3 spans 15 amino acids. CDR1 MDHEN and CDR2 SYDVKM come from the germline V gene. Trimming cost V 6 bases and J 3 bases, with 12 bases left between them. The CDR3 sequence is CASRTSAIYNSPLHF. In DNA, the CDR3 is TGTGCCAGCAGAACCAGTGCCATCTATAATTCACCCCTCCACTTT.

The chain uses TRBV11-2 and TRBJ1-1; D is perhaps TRBD1 (5 bases). Trimming stripped 5 bases from V and 1 base from J, with 11 bases between. Germline V gives CDR1 SGHAT, CDR2 FQNNGV. The CDR3 loop spans 14 amino acids. CDR3 bases: TGTGCCAGCAGCGTCAGGGTACGGAACACTGAAGCTTTCTTT. Residues: CASSVRVRNTEAFF.

This chain joins TRBV6-2 or TRBV6-3 and TRBJ1-5; the D is unclear. The CDR3 consists of 14 residues. Germline lookup yields CDR1 MNHEY and CDR2 SVGEGT. Trimming pared 5 bases from V and 5 bases from J, leaving 13 bases between. The CDR3 nucleotides read TGTGCCAGCAGTGCACATTCGGGATATCAGCCCCAGCATTTT. Protein product: CASSAHSGYQPQHF.

V usage is TRBV5-1 and J usage is TRBJ1-2; D may be TRBD1 (6 bases). The CDR3 contains 14 residues. V dropped 4 bases and J dropped 1 base, with 11 bases sitting between them. Germline V gene lookup returns CDR1 SGHRS and CDR2 YFSETQ. CDR3 DNA: TGCGCCAGCAGCCCGACAGGAGATAACTATGGCTACACCTTC. Protein: CASSPTGDNYGYTF.

The V and J genes are TRBV6-2 or TRBV6-3 and TRBJ2-7; 13 nucleotides align to TRBD2. Trimming removed 5 bases from V and 9 bases from J; junction bases left unmatched: 10. The germline CDR1 and CDR2 sequences are MNHEY and SVGEGT. The CDR3 is 15 residues long. For the CDR3, the DNA is TGTGCCAGCAGTCCGGGACTAGCGGGACTTCGGGGGCAGTACTTC. This sequence encodes CASSPGLAGLRGQYF.

The J gene is TRBJ1-4, the V gene TRBV3-1 (or the pseudogene TRBV3-2); the match to TRBD1 covers 10 bases. Per the germline V gene, CDR1 is LGHDT and CDR2 is YNNKEL (reference sequence). The CDR3 has 16 residues. Germline trimming cut 4 bases from V and 8 bases from J; bases unmatched to any gene: 10. This CDR3 is CASSPTGGRKQEKLFF. The CDR3 DNA reads TGTGCCAGCAGCCCGACAGGGGGCAGGAAGCAGGAAAAACTGTTTTTT.

The chain uses TRBV28 and TRBJ2-3; no definite D call. The CDR3 loop spans 13 amino acids. V was shortened by 4 bases and J by 0 bases, with 5 bases between the two germline ends. Germline CDR1 is MDHEN and CDR2 is SYDVKM. The CDR3 nucleotides are TGTGCCAGCAGTTATCCTAGCACAGATACGCAGTATTTT. The encoded protein is CASSYPSTDTQYF.

This chain links TRBV5-4 with TRBJ2-7; TRBD1 matches 7 bases. The length of the CDR3 is 13 residues. The ends lost 4 bases at V and 7 bases at J; junction bases unmatched: 8. Germline CDR1 SGHNT, CDR2 YYREEE (reference sequence). This CDR3 is CASSLQTGEEQYF. DNA for the CDR3: TGTGCCAGCAGCCTCCAAACAGGGGAAGAGCAGTACTTC.

This rearrangement joins TRBV5-1 to TRBJ2-5, with 11 bases that match TRBD1. The CDR3 sequence is 13 residues long. V lost 5 bases and J lost 6; bases outside the gene matches: 3. Germline assignment: CDR1 SGHRS and CDR2 YFSETQ. This CDR3 reads CASSGTGGQTQYF. In nucleotides, the CDR3 is TGCGCCAGCAGTGGGACAGGGGGACAGACCCAGTACTTC.

This clone was seen more than once but under ten times. The chain employs TRBV7-8 and TRBJ1-6, with D hard to call. CDR3 length equals 15 residues. Trimming pared 2 bases from V and 12 bases from J, leaving 17 bases between. In germline, CDR1 is SGHVS, CDR2 FQNEAQ. The CDR3 DNA is TGTGCCAGCAGCTTATTGAGCCCTCAGGCCGAACCCCTCCACTTT. This encodes CASSLLSPQAEPLHF.

The chain is built from TRBV23-1 and TRBJ1-1, with 7 positions matching TRBD1. TRBV23-1 is classed as an ORF, of uncertain function. Trimming removed 0 bases from V and 4 bases from J; junction bases left unmatched: 8. This CDR3 has 16 residues. The CDR3 DNA is TGCGCCAGCAGTCAATCATGTCGGACAGGCTGCACTGAAGCTTTCTTT. Translation: CASSQSCRTGCTEAFF.

The J gene is TRBJ1-1, the V gene TRBV28; D is unresolved. V lost 4 bases and J 3 bases, leaving 18 bases between the germline ends. CDR3 length: 16 residues. The germline CDR1 and CDR2 sequences are MDHEN and SYDVKM. CDR3 loop: CASSSQDFGVDTEAFF. In DNA, the CDR3 is TGTGCCAGCAGTTCCCAGGATTTTGGCGTAGACACTGAAGCTTTCTTT.

The J gene is TRBJ1-5, the V gene TRBV3-1 (or the pseudogene TRBV3-2); D call uncertain. The CDR3 contains 14 residues. Germline CDR1 reads LGHDT; CDR2 reads YNNKEL (reference sequence). The V end lost 2 bases, the J end lost 0 bases, and 5 bases lay between the germline ends. The CDR3 DNA is TGTGCCAGCAGCCAACAGTATAGCAATCAGCCCCAGCATTTT. It specifies CASSQQYSNQPQHF.

The J gene is TRBJ2-7, the V gene TRBV6-5, with D tentatively TRBD2 (5 bases). The CDR3 extends over 13 amino acids. Trimming removed 6 bases at V and 1 base at J, with 10 bases between. In germline, CDR1 is MNHEY, CDR2 SVGAGI. The CDR3: CASRGSGSYEQYF. DNA for the CDR3: TGTGCCAGCAGAGGGTCGGGATCCTACGAGCAGTACTTC.

About this clone: One junction end does not reproduce the germline sequence, and a read error may be involved. This chain connects TRBV7-7 to TRBJ1-3, with TRBD1 identical over 8 bases. CDR3 length equals 15 residues. Germline CDR1 and CDR2: SSHAT and FNYEAQ (reference sequence). CDR3 loop: CASSLARTGRNTIYF. DNA for the CDR3: TGTGCTAGCAGCTTAGCTCGGACAGGGAGAAACACCATATATTTT. The variable domain in full, completed from reference TRBV7-7 and TRBJ1-3, reads GAGVSQSPRYKVTKRGQDVTLRCDPISSHATLYWYQQALGQGPEFLTYFNYEAQPDKSGLPSDRFSAERPEGSISTLTIQRTEQRDSAMYRCASSLARTGRNTIYFGEGSWLTVV.

This chain links TRBV25-1 with TRBJ2-1; D ambiguous. V was cut by 2 bases and J by 7 bases, with 15 bases left in between. Per germline, CDR1 MGHDK and CDR2 SYGVNS. This CDR3 has 15 amino acids. The CDR3 DNA follows: TGTGCCAGCAGTGAACCCCCCGTCGGTACGAATGAGCAGTTCTTC. This translates into CASSEPPVGTNEQFF. Looking up the rest from reference TRBV25-1 and TRBJ2-1 gives the full variable domain: EADIYQTPRYLVIGTGKKITLECSQTMGHDKMYWYQQDPGMELHLIHYSYGVNSTEKGDLSSESTVSRIRTEHFPLTLESARPSHTSQYLCASSEPPVGTNEQFFGPGTRLTVL.

The chain carries TRBV29-1 and TRBJ2-7; D gene ambiguous. Germline V gene data show CDR1 as SQVTM and CDR2 as ANQGSEA. The length of the CDR3 is 12 residues. V was cut by 5 bases and J by 3 bases, with 11 bases left in between. The CDR3 sequence: CSVQWADYEQYF. CDR3 nucleotides: TGCAGCGTTCAATGGGCAGACTACGAGCAGTACTTC.

CDR3 nucleotide sequence: TGTGCCAGCAGCCGAGACTCATCGAACACTGAAGCTTTCTTT. Residues: CASSRDSSNTEAFF. The chain links TRBV7-9 to TRBJ1-1; no reliable D call. The germline V gene has CDR1 SEHNR and CDR2 FQNEAQ (reference sequence). Trimming shortened V by 5 bases and J by 1 base, and 11 bases separated the two germline ends. CDR3 length: 14 amino acids.

This chain joins TRBV14 and TRBJ2-1, with D possibly TRBD1 on 6 matching bases. Germline V gene data show CDR1 as SGHDN and CDR2 as FVKESK. The CDR3 extends over 17 amino acids. Deletions cut 0 bases from V and 2 bases from J, with 14 bases between. CDR3 loop: CASSQDLGAHPYNEQFF. CDR3 in DNA: TGTGCCAGCAGCCAAGATCTGGGGGCACACCCCTACAATGAGCAGTTCTTC.

This sequence joins TRBV28 and TRBJ1-2, with 7 bases that match TRBD1. The CDR3 totals 12 residues. The germline V gene encodes CDR1 MDHEN and CDR2 SYDVKM. Trimming took 7 bases from V and 7 from J; bases not matched to a gene: 6. The CDR3 DNA follows: TGTGCCAGCACCGTGACAGGGTCTGGCTACACCTTC. This gives the protein CASTVTGSGYTF.

The rearrangement joins TRBV18 to TRBJ2-1, with 8 bases matching TRBD2. The CDR3 covers 16 residues. Germline V gene data show CDR1 as KGHSH and CDR2 as LQKENI. J lost 5 bases, V lost 2 bases, and 8 bases had no gene match. The CDR3 bases are TGTGCCAGCTCACCAAGAACGGGAGGGCCTGACAATGAGCAGTTCTTC. This encodes CASSPRTGGPDNEQFF.

The CDR3 sequence is CASGLGLGQGVGTGELFF. The DNA for the CDR3 is TGTGCTAGTGGTTTGGGTCTCGGGCAGGGGGTAGGGACCGGGGAGCTGTTTTTT. This rearrangement joins TRBV12-5 to TRBJ2-2; 7 bases are a match to TRBD1. The germline gives CDR1 LGHNT, CDR2 FRNRAP. This CDR3 contains 18 residues. The V and J ends lost 1 base and 5 bases, in that order; junction bases with no gene match: 13.

In its sample, this clone ranks as medium-sized. The rearrangement uses TRBV29-1 and TRBJ1-2; 7 bases align to TRBD1. The CDR3 is made up of 17 amino acids. Germline CDR1 and CDR2: SQVTM and ANQGSEA. Trimming cost V 6 bases and J 0 bases; bases outside gene matches: 16. The CDR3 DNA is TGCAGCGTCCTTGAAAGTCCCGGACAGGCGACTAACTATGGCTACACCTTC. This sequence encodes CSVLESPGQATNYGYTF.

The V and J genes are TRBV27 and TRBJ2-4, with D perhaps matching TRBD2 (7 bases). Germline loops: CDR1 MNHEY, CDR2 SMNVEV (reference sequence). This CDR3 spans 15 amino acids. The V and J ends lost 5 bases and 8 bases respectively, with 19 bases between them. As DNA, the CDR3 is TGTGCCAGCAGTCCCCCGGCGGGGGCAAGGGACATTCAGTACTTC. This codes for CASSPPAGARDIQYF.

This clone was picked up a small number of times. The chain uses TRBV5-1 and TRBJ1-3, with D possibly matching TRBD1 (5 bases). Per the germline V gene, CDR1 is SGHRS and CDR2 is YFSETQ. The CDR3 totals 16 residues. V lost 0 bases, J lost 0 bases, and 10 bases lay in between. CDR3 DNA: TGCGCCAGCAGCTTGGGACGGGGGGACTCTGGAAACACCATATATTTT. Translating gives CASSLGRGDSGNTIYF.

The genes are TRBV18 and TRBJ2-6, with D hard to call. Trimming pared 5 bases from V and 1 base from J, leaving 21 bases between. Germline CDR1 and CDR2: KGHSH and LQKENI. The CDR3 spans 19 residues. In nucleotides, the CDR3 is TGTGCCAGCTCAGACACTTCGGCCTCACTGGGTTCTGGGGCCAACGTCCTGACTTTC. Translating it yields CASSDTSASLGSGANVLTF.

The chain employs TRBV15 and TRBJ2-7, with 10 nucleotides matching TRBD2. Germline V CDR1 and CDR2: LNHNV, YYDKDF (reference sequence). Trimming removed 2 bases from V and 2 bases from J; junction bases left unmatched: 3. The CDR3 sequence is 15 residues long. As DNA, the CDR3 is TGTGCCACCAGCAGACATCTAGCGGGGGCCTACGAGCAGTACTTC. It yields the protein CATSRHLAGAYEQYF.

The J gene is TRBJ2-1, the V gene TRBV6-6; unclear D gene. CDR3 length: 11 residues. Germline CDR1 is MNHNY and CDR2 is SVGAGI (reference sequence). Trimming shortened V by 2 bases and J by 8 bases, and 4 bases separated the two germline ends. CDR3 coding DNA: TGTGCCAGCAGTTACCAGTATGAGCAGTTCTTC. It yields the protein CASSYQYEQFF.

The rearrangement joins TRBV7-2 to TRBJ2-3; 11 nucleotides line up with TRBD2. V shed 2 bases and J 5 bases; nucleotides not matched to a gene: 3. CDR1 and CDR2 (germline): SGHTA, FQGNSA. CDR3 length: 15 amino acids. In DNA, the CDR3 is TGTGCCAGCAGCTTACCGACTAGCGGGGTAGATACGCAGTATTTT. It specifies CASSLPTSGVDTQYF.